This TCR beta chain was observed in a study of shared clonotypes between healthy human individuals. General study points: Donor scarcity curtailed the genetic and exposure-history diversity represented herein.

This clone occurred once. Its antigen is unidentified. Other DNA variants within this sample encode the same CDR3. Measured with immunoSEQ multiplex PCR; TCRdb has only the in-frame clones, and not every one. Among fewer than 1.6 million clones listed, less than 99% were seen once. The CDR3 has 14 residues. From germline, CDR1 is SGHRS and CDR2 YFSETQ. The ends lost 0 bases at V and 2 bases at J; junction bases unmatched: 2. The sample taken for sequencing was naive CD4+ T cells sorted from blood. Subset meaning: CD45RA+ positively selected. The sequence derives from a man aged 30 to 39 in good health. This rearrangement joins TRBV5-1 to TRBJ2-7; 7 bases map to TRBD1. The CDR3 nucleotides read TGCGCCAGCAGCTTGGGAGGGGGCACCTACGAGCAGTACTTC. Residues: CASSLGGGTYEQYF.